This TCR beta chain was sequenced in a study of shared clonotypes between healthy human individuals. Study results and caveats: Even with large depth, rarefaction showed that sorted-subset sequencing was incomplete.

Deep-level assay runs were performed. Assay used: immunoSEQ multiplex PCR; TCRdb lists only in-frame clones, some missing. The sample contains roughly 700,000 clones, roughly 87% of which appear only once. Trimming cost V 3 bases and J 3 bases; bases outside gene matches: 13. The CDR3 extends over 17 amino acids. Per the germline V gene, CDR1 is SGHTA and CDR2 is FQGNSA. For this clone: Antigen: not known.

The TCR was taken from a man between 18 and 35 years old in good health. Some clones in this sample may be carry-over from other donors' samples. The sequencing sample was made of memory CD8+ T cells from PBMCs. Sample subset: CD45RO+ cells pooled with CCR7-negative TemRA cells. The V gene is TRBV7-2, the J gene TRBJ1-1, with 7 bases aligning to TRBD1. CDR3 protein: CASSFPEGGGRDTEAFF. Here the CDR3 DNA reads TGTGCCAGCAGCTTCCCCGAAGGAGGGGGCAGAGACACTGAAGCTTTCTTT. Variable domain in full (rest from reference TRBV7-2 and TRBJ1-1): GAGVSQSPSNKVTEKGKDVELRCDPISGHTALYWYRQSLGQGLEFLIYFQGNSAPDKSGLPSDRFSAERTGGSVSTLTIQRTQQEDSAVYLCASSFPEGGGRDTEAFFGQGTRLTVV.